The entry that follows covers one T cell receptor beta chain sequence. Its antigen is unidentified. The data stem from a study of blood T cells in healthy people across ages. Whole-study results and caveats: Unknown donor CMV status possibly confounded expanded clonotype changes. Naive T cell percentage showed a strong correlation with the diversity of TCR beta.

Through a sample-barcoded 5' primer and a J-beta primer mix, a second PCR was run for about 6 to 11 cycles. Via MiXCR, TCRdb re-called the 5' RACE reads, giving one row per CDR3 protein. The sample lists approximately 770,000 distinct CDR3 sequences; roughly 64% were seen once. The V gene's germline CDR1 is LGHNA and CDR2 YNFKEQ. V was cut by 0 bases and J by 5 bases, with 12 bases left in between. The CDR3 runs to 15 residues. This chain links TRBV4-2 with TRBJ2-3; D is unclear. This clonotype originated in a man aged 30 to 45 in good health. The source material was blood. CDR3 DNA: TGTGCCAGCAGCCAAGATTCCCCACGCGGAGATACGCAGTATTTT. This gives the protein CASSQDSPRGDTQYF.